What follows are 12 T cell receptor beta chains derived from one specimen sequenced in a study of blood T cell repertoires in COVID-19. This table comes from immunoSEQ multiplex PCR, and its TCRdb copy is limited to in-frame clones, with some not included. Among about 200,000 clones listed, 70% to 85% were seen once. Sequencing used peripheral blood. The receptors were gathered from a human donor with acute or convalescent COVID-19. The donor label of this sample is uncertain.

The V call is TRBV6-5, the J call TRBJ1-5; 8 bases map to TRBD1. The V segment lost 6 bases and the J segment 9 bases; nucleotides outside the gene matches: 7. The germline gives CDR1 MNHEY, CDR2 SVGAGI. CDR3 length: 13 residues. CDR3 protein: CASSDRGVGPQHF. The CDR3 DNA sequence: TGTGCCAGCAGCGACAGGGGTGTGGGGCCCCAGCATTTT.

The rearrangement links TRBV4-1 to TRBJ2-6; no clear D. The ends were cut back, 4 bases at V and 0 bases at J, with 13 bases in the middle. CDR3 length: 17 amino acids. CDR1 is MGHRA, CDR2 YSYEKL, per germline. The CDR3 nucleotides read TGCGCCAGCAGCCTCGTGGCGGTTTACTCTGGGGCCAACGTCCTGACTTTC. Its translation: CASSLVAVYSGANVLTF.

Here the CDR3 reads CASSTDRPRDRVREKLFF. The CDR3, as DNA: TGTGCCAGCAGCACCGACCGTCCGAGGGACAGGGTACGTGAAAAACTGTTTTTT. The rearrangement joins TRBV21-1 to TRBJ1-4; no DNA check was done on the table's D call, TRBD1. TRBV21-1 is a known pseudogene. The CDR3 extends over 18 amino acids.

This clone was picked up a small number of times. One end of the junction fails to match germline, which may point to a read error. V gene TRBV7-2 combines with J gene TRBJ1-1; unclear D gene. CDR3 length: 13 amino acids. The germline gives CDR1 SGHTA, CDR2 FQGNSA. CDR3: CASSSEGGREGSF. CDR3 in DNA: TGTGCCAGCAGCTCAGAGGGAGGGAGAGAGGGAAGCTTT. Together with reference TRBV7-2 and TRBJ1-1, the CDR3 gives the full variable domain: GAGVSQSPSNKVTEKGKDVELRCDPISGHTALYWYRQSLGQGLEFLIYFQGNSAPDKSGLPSDRFSAERTGGSVSTLTIQRTQQEDSAVYLCASSSEGGREGSFGQGTRLTVV.

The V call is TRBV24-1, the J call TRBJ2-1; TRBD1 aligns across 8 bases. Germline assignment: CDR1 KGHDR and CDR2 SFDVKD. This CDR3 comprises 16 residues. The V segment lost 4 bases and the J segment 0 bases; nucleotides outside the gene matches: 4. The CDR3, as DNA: TGTGCCACCAGTGACTCGACAGGGGTCTCCTACAATGAGCAGTTCTTC. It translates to CATSDSTGVSYNEQFF.

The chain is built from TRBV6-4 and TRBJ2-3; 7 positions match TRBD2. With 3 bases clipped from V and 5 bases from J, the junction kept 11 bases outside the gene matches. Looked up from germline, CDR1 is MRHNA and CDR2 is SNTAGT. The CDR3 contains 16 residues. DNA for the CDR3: TGTGCCAGCAGTGAAGTTTCGGGCGGGAGTCGAGATACGCAGTATTTT. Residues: CASSEVSGGSRDTQYF.

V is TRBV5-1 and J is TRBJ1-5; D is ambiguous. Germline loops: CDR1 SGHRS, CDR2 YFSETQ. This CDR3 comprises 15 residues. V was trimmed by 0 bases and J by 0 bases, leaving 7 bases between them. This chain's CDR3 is CASSLDGSSNQPQHF. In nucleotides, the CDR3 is TGCGCCAGCAGCTTGGACGGTTCTAGCAATCAGCCCCAGCATTTT.

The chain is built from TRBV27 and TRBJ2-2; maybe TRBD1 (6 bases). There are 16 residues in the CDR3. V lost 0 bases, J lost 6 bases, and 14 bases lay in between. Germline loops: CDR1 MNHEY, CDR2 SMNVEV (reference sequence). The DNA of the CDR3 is TGTGCCAGCAGTTTATCGTCAACAGGGATAGCCGGGGAGCTGTTTTTT. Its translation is CASSLSSTGIAGELFF.

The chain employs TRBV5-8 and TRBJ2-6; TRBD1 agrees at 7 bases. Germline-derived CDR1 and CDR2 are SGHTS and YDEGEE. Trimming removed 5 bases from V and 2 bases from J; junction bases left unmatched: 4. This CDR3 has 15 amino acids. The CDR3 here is CASRLQGTGANVLTF. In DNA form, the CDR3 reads TGTGCCAGCAGGTTACAGGGGACTGGGGCCAACGTCCTGACTTTC. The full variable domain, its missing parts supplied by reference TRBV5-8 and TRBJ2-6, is EAGVTQSPTHLIKTRGQQATLRCSPISGHTSVYWYQQALGLGLQFLLWYDEGEERNRGNFPPRFSGRQFPNYSSELNVNALELEDSALYLCASRLQGTGANVLTFGAGSRLTVL.

Here the CDR3 DNA reads TGTGCCAGCAGCCCCCATGCGGGAGGGCCAAATGAGCAGTTCTTC. Its protein is CASSPHAGGPNEQFF. This rearrangement joins TRBV5-4 to TRBJ2-1; 9 nucleotides align to TRBD2. The germline V gene has CDR1 SGHNT and CDR2 YYREEE (reference sequence). The junction had 9 bases not matched to a gene; V was cut back by 4 bases and J by 7 bases. The CDR3 has 15 amino acids.

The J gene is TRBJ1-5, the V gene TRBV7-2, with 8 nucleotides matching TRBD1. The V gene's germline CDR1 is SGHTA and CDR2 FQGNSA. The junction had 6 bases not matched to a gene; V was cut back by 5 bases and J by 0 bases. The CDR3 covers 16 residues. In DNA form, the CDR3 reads TGTGCCAGCAGCCCGGACAGGGACCATAGCAATCAGCCCCAGCATTTT. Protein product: CASSPDRDHSNQPQHF. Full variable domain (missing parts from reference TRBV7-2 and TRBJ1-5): GAGVSQSPSNKVTEKGKDVELRCDPISGHTALYWYRQSLGQGLEFLIYFQGNSAPDKSGLPSDRFSAERTGGSVSTLTIQRTQQEDSAVYLCASSPDRDHSNQPQHFGDGTRLSIL.

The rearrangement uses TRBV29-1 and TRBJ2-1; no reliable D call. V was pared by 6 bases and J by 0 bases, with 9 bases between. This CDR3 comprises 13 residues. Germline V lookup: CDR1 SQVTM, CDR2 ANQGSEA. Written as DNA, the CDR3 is TGCAGCGTCCAGGTTAACTCCTACAATGAGCAGTTCTTC. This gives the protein CSVQVNSYNEQFF.